The 19 T cell receptor beta chains given below trace back to one sample, sequenced in a study of human T cells and chemical hapten exposure. The time point denotes: patch test 2, 6 weeks after DPC sensitization. Treatment: therapeutic diphenylcyclopropenone sensitization with weekly scalp DPC. Total RNA was extracted from unfractionated whole blood. TCRdb re-called the RACE reads with MiXCR, one entry per CDR3 protein. The repertoire holds 35,000 to 45,000 distinct CDR3 sequences, with approximately 10% as singletons. Source: whole blood, taken in connection with sensitization to the hapten diphenylcyclopropenone (DPC). All receptors derive from a woman aged 30 to 39 with alopecia areata. Some clones in this sample may be carry-over from other donors' samples.

This clonotype has more than one count but fewer than ten. This CDR3 reads CASSWDNLAQYF. CDR3 coding DNA: TGTGCCAGCAGCTGGGACAATCTGGCCCAGTACTTC. The chain is built from TRBV7-6 and TRBJ2-5; perhaps TRBD1 as D (6 bases). Germline V gene lookup returns CDR1 SGHVS and CDR2 FNYEAQ. Trimming removed 4 bases from V and 9 bases from J, with 12 bases in between. This CDR3 contains 12 residues.

This clonotype was counted between two and nine times. The chain combines TRBV14 with TRBJ1-6; D unresolved. The CDR3 has 17 residues. The V gene lost 1 base and the J gene lost 3 bases, with 13 bases spanning the gap. Germline V gene lookup returns CDR1 SGHDN and CDR2 FVKESK. The CDR3 bases are TGTGCCAGCAGCCAAGGCCCATCGACGAGCTATAATTCACCCCTCCACTTT. This gives the protein CASSQGPSTSYNSPLHF. Combining the CDR3 with reference TRBV14 and TRBJ1-6 gives the whole variable domain EAGVTQFPSHSVIEKGQTVTLRCDPISGHDNLYWYRRVMGKEIKFLLHFVKESKQDESGMPNNRFLAERTGGTYSTLKVQPAELEDSGVYFCASSQGPSTSYNSPLHFGNGTRLTVT.

The chain carries TRBV6-2 or TRBV6-3 and TRBJ1-2; no reliable D call. The CDR3 contains 15 residues. The germline V and J ends were trimmed by 5 bases and 3 bases, with 16 bases remaining between them. Germline CDR1 MNHEY, CDR2 SVGEGT. CDR3 in amino acids: CASSEYSTVHYGYTF. For the CDR3, the DNA is TGTGCCAGCAGTGAATATTCAACGGTGCACTATGGCTACACCTTC.

This clonotype has ten or more counts. The chain uses TRBV29-1 and TRBJ2-7; maybe TRBD2 (5 bases). Trimming left V 5 bases short and J 7 bases short, with 15 bases between. CDR1 and CDR2 (germline): SQVTM, ANQGSEA. The CDR3 loop spans 12 amino acids. In nucleotides, the CDR3 is TGCAGCGTTCGGAGGCTCCTGGGGGAGCAGTACTTC. Its translation: CSVRRLLGEQYF.

This clonotype occurred a few times. V and J are TRBV7-2 and TRBJ2-7; D is ambiguous. The CDR3 is 14 amino acids. Germline V gene data show CDR1 as SGHTA and CDR2 as FQGNSA. V lost 6 bases, J lost 0 bases, and 12 bases lay in between. In DNA form, the CDR3 reads TGTGCCAGCAGACGAATCTCAAGCTCCTACGAGCAGTACTTC. Encoded protein: CASRRISSSYEQYF. Based on the CDR3 plus reference TRBV7-2 and TRBJ2-7, the full variable domain is GAGVSQSPSNKVTEKGKDVELRCDPISGHTALYWYRQSLGQGLEFLIYFQGNSAPDKSGLPSDRFSAERTGGSVSTLTIQRTQQEDSAVYLCASRRISSSYEQYFGPGTRLTVT.

The rearrangement uses TRBV7-2 and TRBJ2-3; 7 bases agree with TRBD2. Germline CDR1 SGHTA, CDR2 FQGNSA. The CDR3 runs 17 residues. V trimming: 3 bases; J trimming: 0 bases; junction bases outside the gene matches: 9. CDR3 nucleotide sequence: TGTGCCAGCAGCTTGAGCGGGGCGGCCCCTAGCACAGATACGCAGTATTTT. This sequence encodes CASSLSGAAPSTDTQYF.

This clonotype was recorded a few times. V and J are TRBV3-1 and TRBJ2-3; 8 bases are a match to TRBD2. CDR1 and CDR2 from the germline V gene are LGHDT and YNNKEL (reference sequence). This CDR3 is built from 16 residues. The V segment lost 4 bases and the J segment 0 bases; nucleotides outside the gene matches: 6. The CDR3 loop is CASSPLERGSTDTQYF. For the CDR3, the DNA is TGTGCCAGCAGCCCCCTGGAGCGGGGGAGCACAGATACGCAGTATTTT.

This clonotype was counted between two and nine times. This chain uses TRBV4-3 with TRBJ1-2; no reliable D call. This CDR3 region has 15 residues. Trimming took off 1 base at V and 0 bases at J, with 9 bases between the two ends. In germline, CDR1 is LGHNA, CDR2 YSLEER. The CDR3 is CASSQGPGTNYGYTF. CDR3 bases: TGCGCCAGCAGCCAAGGCCCCGGCACTAACTATGGCTACACCTTC.

This clonotype came up many times. This chain uses TRBV19 with TRBJ1-1; TRBD1 might be the D (5 bases). Germline V lookup: CDR1 LNHDA, CDR2 SQIVND (reference sequence). The V and J ends lost 4 bases and 1 base respectively, with 13 bases between them. The CDR3 is made up of 15 amino acids. The CDR3 nucleotides are TGTGCCAGTAGTAATCCTTGGGACGGGAACACTGAAGCTTTCTTT. Translating gives CASSNPWDGNTEAFF.

This clonotype showed up many times. The J gene is TRBJ2-7, the V gene TRBV19; possible D gene TRBD2, 5 bases. The CDR3 runs 11 residues. V was clipped by 11 bases and J by 3 bases, with 11 bases between them. Germline assignment: CDR1 LNHDA and CDR2 SQIVND (reference sequence). The chain's CDR3 is CAHYGDYEQYF. The CDR3 DNA is TGTGCCCACTACGGGGACTACGAGCAGTACTTC.

This clonotype occurred a few times. The genes are TRBV7-2 and TRBJ2-3; 10 bases line up with TRBD2. The CDR3 contains 16 residues. CDR1 and CDR2 from the germline V gene are SGHTA and FQGNSA. Trimming removed 5 bases from V and 5 bases from J; junction bases left unmatched: 10. The CDR3 DNA follows: TGTGCCAGCAGCCCAGCCAGCGGGGGGGATGTAGATACGCAGTATTTT. Amino acid sequence: CASSPASGGDVDTQYF.

This clonotype was found many times. This sequence joins TRBV4-2 and TRBJ2-5, with a weak D call TRBD1 (5 bases). CDR1 and CDR2 from the germline V gene are LGHNA and YNFKEQ. The CDR3 has 18 amino acids. V gave up 0 bases and J gave up 4 bases, with 21 bases separating them. The CDR3 spells CASSQELSGKGSRETQYF. DNA of the CDR3: TGTGCCAGCAGCCAAGAATTATCAGGGAAAGGTTCTCGAGAGACCCAGTACTTC.

For the CDR3, the DNA is TGCAGCGTTCCAGGTTCCTACAATGAGCAGTTCTTC. It codes for CSVPGSYNEQFF. The gene calls are TRBV29-1 and TRBJ2-1; D is uncertain. Deletions cut 5 bases from V and 1 base from J, with 6 bases between. This CDR3 is 12 amino acids long. CDR1 is SQVTM and CDR2 is ANQGSEA in the germline V gene.

This clonotype was seen a handful of times. The V gene is TRBV7-6, the J gene TRBJ2-7, with a weak D call TRBD2 (5 bases). From germline, CDR1 is SGHVS and CDR2 FNYEAQ. Trimming stripped 3 bases from V and 6 bases from J, with 12 bases between. The CDR3 sequence is 13 residues long. The DNA for the CDR3 is TGTGCCAGCAGCTTCGATTTTCGGGGCGAGCAGTACTTC. It yields the protein CASSFDFRGEQYF.

This clonotype has at least ten counts. The J gene is TRBJ1-1, the V gene TRBV2; D not resolved. The CDR3 is 11 amino acids. Germline values: CDR1 SNHLY, CDR2 FYNNEI. V was pared by 4 bases and J by 7 bases, with 7 bases between. The CDR3 sequence: CASSADHEAFF. CDR3 bases: TGTGCCAGCAGTGCCGATCATGAAGCTTTCTTT.

This clonotype came up a few times. DNA of the CDR3: TGTGCCACCCTGTGGGGCACTGAAGCTTTCTTT. Its translation: CATLWGTEAFF. The chain links TRBV27 to TRBJ1-1; D remains unclear. The ends were cut back, 10 bases at V and 4 bases at J, with 10 bases in the middle. This CDR3 region has 11 residues. The germline V gene encodes CDR1 MNHEY and CDR2 SMNVEV (reference sequence).

This clonotype was seen just once. In nucleotides, the CDR3 is TGTGCCAGCAGCCCATTAACTAGCACAGATACGCAGTATTTT. It encodes CASSPLTSTDTQYF. The chain recombines TRBV11-2 with TRBJ2-3; no reliable D call. Germline loops: CDR1 SGHAT, CDR2 FQNNGV. Trimming took 5 bases from V and 0 from J, leaving 9 bases between them. The length of the CDR3 is 14 residues.

In its sample, this clonotype was seen many times. The V call is TRBV5-1, the J call TRBJ2-5; 11 nucleotides match TRBD2. Germline CDR1 is SGHRS and CDR2 is YFSETQ. After removal of 4 bases from V and 5 bases from J, the junction contained 7 bases not matched to a gene. This CDR3 spans 15 amino acids. This chain's CDR3 is CASSQETSGGETQYF. The CDR3 DNA sequence: TGCGCCAGCAGCCAAGAAACTAGCGGGGGCGAGACCCAGTACTTC.

This clonotype was seen more than once but under ten times. The chain has TRBV11-2 and TRBJ1-2, with 7 positions matching TRBD1. Trimming at V came to 6 bases and at J to 2 bases, leaving 3 bases not matched to a gene. The CDR3 is 13 amino acids. Germline V gene data show CDR1 as SGHAT and CDR2 as FQNNGV. The CDR3 is CASRGDRNYGYTF. DNA for the CDR3: TGTGCCAGCAGGGGGGACAGAAACTATGGCTACACCTTC.